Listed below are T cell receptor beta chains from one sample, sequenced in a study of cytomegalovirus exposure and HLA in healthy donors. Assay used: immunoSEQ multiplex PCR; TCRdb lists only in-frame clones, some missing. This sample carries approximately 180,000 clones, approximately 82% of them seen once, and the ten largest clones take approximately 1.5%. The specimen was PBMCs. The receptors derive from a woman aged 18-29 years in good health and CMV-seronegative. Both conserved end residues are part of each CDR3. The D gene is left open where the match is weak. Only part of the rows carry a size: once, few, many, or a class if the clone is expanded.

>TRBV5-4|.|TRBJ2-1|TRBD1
TGTGCCAGCAGCTTCGACAGGGGAGGCGGCCGGCAGTTCTTC
CASSFDRGGGRQFF
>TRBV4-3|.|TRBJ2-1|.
TGCGCCAGCAGCCAAGATATTGCTGGCAACAATTACGGGAATGAGCAGTTCTTC
CASSQDIAGNNYGNEQFF
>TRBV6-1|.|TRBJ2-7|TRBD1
TGTGCCAGCAGGAGACAGGGGCCAACCTACGAGCAGTACTTC
CASRRQGPTYEQYF
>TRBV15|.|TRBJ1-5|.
TGTGCCACCAGCAGAGATTTGGCAGGGTGGTCAGATCAGCCCCAGCATTTT
CATSRDLAGWSDQPQHF
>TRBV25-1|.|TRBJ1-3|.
TGTGCCAGCAGTGCGGTGAAATCGCCCTCTGGAAACACCATATATTTT
CASSAVKSPSGNTIYF
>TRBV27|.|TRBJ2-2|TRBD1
TGTGCCAGCAAGATATCCGGGACAGGGGTAAACACCGGGGAGCTGTTTTTT
CASKISGTGVNTGELFF
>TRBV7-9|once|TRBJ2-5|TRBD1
TGTGCCAGCAGCTTAGCCTTAGGACAGGCAGAGACCCAGTACTTC
CASSLALGQAETQYF
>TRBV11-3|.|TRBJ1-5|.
TGTGCCAGCAGCTTAGCAGGGAGCAATCAGCCCCAGCATTTT
CASSLAGSNQPQHF
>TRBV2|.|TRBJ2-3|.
TGTGCCAGCAGTGAAGTCCGTCTCCTAGAGGGCACGCAGTATTTT
CASSEVRLLEGTQYF
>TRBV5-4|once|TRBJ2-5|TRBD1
TGTGCCAGCAGACAAGGACAGGGGGCGCCCCAAACCCAAGAGACCCAGTACTTC
CASRQGQGAPQTQETQYF
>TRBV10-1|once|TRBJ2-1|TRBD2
TGCGCCAGCAGTGCGACGGGGGGACGGCGGGACTCTTACAATGAGCAGTTCTTC
CASSATGGRRDSYNEQFF
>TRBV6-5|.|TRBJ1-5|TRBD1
TGTGCCAGCAGTGCCCAGGGGGGTCAGCCCCAGCATTTT
CASSAQGGQPQHF
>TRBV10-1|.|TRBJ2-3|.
TGCGCCAGCAGTAATAAAGGGGCTAGCACAGATACGCAGTATTTT
CASSNKGASTDTQYF
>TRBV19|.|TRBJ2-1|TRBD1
TGTGCCAGTAGACGACCAGGGGGCACCTCCTCTAATGAGCAGTTCTTC
CASRRPGGTSSNEQFF
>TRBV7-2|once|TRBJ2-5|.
TGTGCCAGCAGCCGCCGTACCGGGACTCGAAACGTGGAGACCCAGTACTTC
CASSRRTGTRNVETQYF